The 24 T cell receptor beta chains reported below all come from one sample, sequenced in a study of shared T cell receptors in the human thymus. The table came from immunoSEQ multiplex PCR; TCRdb's copy has only in-frame clones and leaves some out. This table holds 600,000 or so clones, more than 75% found once. The same data also went into a second study, on human thymus T cells.

Sequencing used thymocytes. All receptors come from a boy under three years old with a congenital heart defect.

V and J are TRBV18 and TRBJ1-3; 7 nucleotides align to TRBD1. This CDR3 has 14 residues. With V trimmed by 5 bases and J by 6 bases, 7 bases remained unmatched. The germline CDR1 and CDR2 sequences are KGHSH and LQKENI. This CDR3 is CASSARQGINTIYF. CDR3 DNA sequence: TGTGCCAGCTCAGCGAGACAGGGAATAAACACCATATATTTT.

The chain is built from TRBV19 and TRBJ2-3, with D hard to call. The germline V and J ends were trimmed by 3 bases and 2 bases, with 27 bases remaining between them. Germline-derived CDR1 and CDR2 are LNHDA and SQIVND (reference sequence). This CDR3 is 20 amino acids long. CDR3 nucleotides: TGTGCCAGTAGTATCAGTATTTGGGCAGCATCGGCCTTACACACAGATACGCAGTATTTT. Its protein product is CASSISIWAASALHTDTQYF. Supplemented by reference TRBV19 and TRBJ2-3, the full variable domain reads DGGITQSPKYLFRKEGQNVTLSCEQNLNHDAMYWYRQDPGQGLRLIYYSQIVNDFQKGDIAEGYSVSREKKESFPLTVTSAQKNPTAFYLCASSISIWAASALHTDTQYFGPGTRLTVL.

The V gene is TRBV6-5, the J gene TRBJ1-5; TRBD1 matches 7 bases. The CDR3 runs 16 residues. The V segment lost 0 bases and the J segment 4 bases; nucleotides outside the gene matches: 6. In germline, CDR1 is MNHEY, CDR2 SVGAGI. In DNA, the CDR3 is TGTGCCAGCAGTTACTCCCGGGACAGCCGAAATCAGCCCCAGCATTTT. It yields the protein CASSYSRDSRNQPQHF.

This sequence joins TRBV6-1 and TRBJ1-1; 7 bases are a match to TRBD1. The CDR3 is 13 residues long. The germline V gene has CDR1 MNHNS and CDR2 SASEGT. Trimming at V came to 6 bases and at J to 1 base, leaving 2 bases not matched to a gene. The CDR3 reads CASRTGWNTEAFF. DNA of the CDR3: TGTGCCAGCAGGACAGGGTGGAACACTGAAGCTTTCTTT.

The rearrangement uses TRBV28 and TRBJ2-7; TRBD2 is a possible D gene (6 bases). The CDR3 covers 16 residues. Trimming removed 6 bases at V and 7 bases at J, with 25 bases between. The germline CDR1 and CDR2 sequences are MDHEN and SYDVKM. The CDR3 DNA is TGTGCCAGCAGCCCATCCCCGGGGCTAGCGTCGAGAGAGCAGTACTTC. Translating it yields CASSPSPGLASREQYF.

The chain combines TRBV19 with TRBJ1-2; 7 positions agree with TRBD1. The CDR3 extends over 15 amino acids. Per the germline V gene, CDR1 is LNHDA and CDR2 is SQIVND (reference sequence). The V gene end was trimmed by 3 bases and the J gene end by 4 bases; junction bases not matched to a gene: 8. CDR3 coding DNA: TGTGCCAGTAGTATCCGTAGGGGGCAAGGCTATGGCTACACCTTC. This translates into CASSIRRGQGYGYTF.

The V call is TRBV5-1, the J call TRBJ1-3; tentative D call: TRBD1 (5 bases). Germline values: CDR1 SGHRS, CDR2 YFSETQ. The V and J ends lost 0 bases and 2 bases respectively, with 15 bases between them. The CDR3 contains 17 residues. The CDR3 DNA follows: TGCGCCAGCAGCTTGGGTGTAAGGGGCAGGGCTGGAAACACCATATATTTT. It is translated as CASSLGVRGRAGNTIYF.

This clone was counted once. The chain joins TRBV4-1 to TRBJ2-3; TRBD2 matches 9 bases. Germline loops: CDR1 MGHRA, CDR2 YSYEKL. V was clipped by 1 base and J by 3 bases; unmatched bases: 8. This CDR3 comprises 17 residues. The CDR3 protein is CASSQAPRSGGTDTQYF. The CDR3 nucleotides are TGCGCCAGCAGCCAAGCTCCCCGTAGCGGGGGAACAGATACGCAGTATTTT.

The rearrangement joins TRBV5-1 to TRBJ1-5; the D is unclear. The CDR3 spans 13 residues. The germline V gene has CDR1 SGHRS and CDR2 YFSETQ. V lost 0 bases and J lost 9, with 10 bases in between. CDR3 in DNA: TGCGCCAGCAGCTTGGGACCTAGTGGGCCCCAGCATTTT. This encodes CASSLGPSGPQHF.

CDR3 DNA: TGTGCCAGCCGTCGGAGGAGCTACGAGCAGTACTTC. This encodes CASRRRSYEQYF. V and J are TRBV11-2 and TRBJ2-7; a weak D match, TRBD2 (5 bases). CDR1 and CDR2 (germline): SGHAT, FQNNGV. The CDR3 is 12 residues long. The V gene lost 8 bases and the J gene lost 3 bases, with 11 bases spanning the gap.

This clone turned up a few times. V and J are TRBV6-5 and TRBJ2-1; a possible D gene is TRBD1 (5 bases). CDR1 is MNHEY, CDR2 SVGAGI, per germline. The V end was cut by 6 bases, the J end by 3 bases, with 12 bases between. CDR3 length: 14 residues. The CDR3 spells CASSQADSYNEQFF. The DNA of the CDR3 is TGTGCCAGCAGCCAGGCTGACAGCTACAATGAGCAGTTCTTC.

The genes are TRBV28 and TRBJ2-1, with D uncertain. CDR1 and CDR2 (germline): MDHEN, SYDVKM. The CDR3 covers 13 residues. The V and J ends lost 5 bases and 5 bases respectively, with 10 bases between them. CDR3 loop: CASSPPVDNEQFF. CDR3 coding DNA: TGTGCCAGCAGTCCTCCGGTCGACAATGAGCAGTTCTTC.

The chain employs TRBV5-4 and TRBJ2-7; TRBD2 is a possible D gene (7 bases). This CDR3 spans 14 amino acids. CDR1 is SGHNT and CDR2 is YYREEE in the germline V gene (reference sequence). Trimming removed 2 bases at V and 2 bases at J, with 11 bases between. The CDR3 region has the DNA TGTGCCAGCAGCTTTCGGGGGGCCCCCTACGAGCAGTACTTC. Translation gives CASSFRGAPYEQYF.

In the case of this clone: The DNA is omitted, as the CDR3 cannot be located on it reliably, and the CDR3 follows TCRdb's listing. The genes are TRBV12-1 and TRBJ1-5; the table's TRBD1 call for D was not verified on the DNA. TRBV12-1 has pseudogene status. 14 amino acids form the CDR3, both terminal residues included. CDR3 residues: CASSFAAGNQPQHF.

This chain links TRBV5-1 with TRBJ2-3; D perhaps matches TRBD1 (5 bases). Looked up from germline, CDR1 is SGHRS and CDR2 is YFSETQ. Trimming took 4 bases from V and 1 from J, leaving 13 bases between them. CDR3 length equals 15 residues. CDR3 sequence (DNA): TGCGCCAGCAGCCTGGCAGGGTTAGGCACAGATACGCAGTATTTT. Its protein product is CASSLAGLGTDTQYF.

The chain employs TRBV5-1 and TRBJ2-2; 11 bases agree with TRBD1. V lost 0 bases and J lost 4; bases outside the gene matches: 14. CDR1 and CDR2 (germline): SGHRS, YFSETQ. The CDR3 length is 20 residues. The CDR3 coding sequence is TGCGCCAGCAGCTTGGGGGACAGGGGGAACCTAGCGGAGCCCACCGGGGAGCTGTTTTTT. Translating gives CASSLGDRGNLAEPTGELFF.

CDR3 residues: CAWSARAREGQNTEAFF. The CDR3 DNA follows: TGTGCCTGGAGTGCAAGGGCTAGGGAGGGACAGAACACTGAAGCTTTCTTT. V gene TRBV30 combines with J gene TRBJ1-1; TRBD1 might be the D (6 bases). CDR1 is GTSNPN, CDR2 SVGIG, per germline (reference sequence). CDR3 length equals 17 residues. V was trimmed by 1 base and J by 1 base, leaving 19 bases between them.

The CDR3 loop is CASSFVRDSHRGHTF. The CDR3 bases are TGTGCCAGCAGTTTTGTCAGGGACTCCCATCGGGGCCACACCTTC. The chain has TRBV28 and TRBJ1-2, with D possibly TRBD1 on 5 matching bases. The CDR3 runs 15 residues. Between the trimmed V and J ends, which lost 3 bases and 12 bases, there was a span of 23 bases. The germline gives CDR1 MDHEN, CDR2 SYDVKM.

The rearrangement links TRBV5-1 to TRBJ2-3; 7 bases agree with TRBD1. Trimming took 4 bases from V and 1 from J; bases not matched to a gene: 12. The CDR3 has 17 residues. The germline CDR1 and CDR2 sequences are SGHRS and YFSETQ. The CDR3 bases are TGCGCCAGCAGCGCGTGGGACAGCCAGTTTGGCACAGATACGCAGTATTTT. As protein: CASSAWDSQFGTDTQYF.

The gene calls are TRBV10-1 and TRBJ2-3; possible D gene TRBD2, 5 bases. This CDR3 has 14 amino acids. Germline lookup yields CDR1 WNHNN and CDR2 SYGVQD (reference sequence). The V end lost 4 bases, the J end lost 2 bases, and 10 bases lay between the germline ends. CDR3 sequence: CASSAEGDTDTQYF. CDR3 DNA sequence: TGCGCCAGCAGTGCTGAGGGAGACACAGATACGCAGTATTTT.

This clone was counted a single time. The rearrangement uses TRBV5-1 and TRBJ1-2; a weak D match, TRBD1 (6 bases). CDR1 and CDR2 from the germline V gene are SGHRS and YFSETQ. This CDR3 has 13 amino acids. Trimming left V 6 bases short and J 6 bases short, with 15 bases between. The CDR3 coding sequence is TGCGCCAGCACCTCGGGGGGGGGCGATGGCTACACCTTC. Its protein is CASTSGGGDGYTF.

V usage is TRBV10-3 and J usage is TRBJ2-5, with 8 bases lining up with TRBD1. After removal of 3 bases from V and 5 bases from J, the junction contained 11 bases not matched to a gene. Germline CDR1 is ENHRY and CDR2 is SYGVKD. The CDR3 has 16 amino acids. This CDR3 is CAISEPFGTGGETQYF. As DNA, the CDR3 is TGTGCCATCAGTGAACCATTCGGGACAGGAGGGGAGACCCAGTACTTC.

The chain links TRBV4-2 to TRBJ2-3; TRBD2 agrees at 14 bases. This CDR3 is 21 amino acids long. Germline-derived CDR1 and CDR2 are LGHNA and YNFKEQ. V was clipped by 3 bases and J by 0 bases; unmatched bases: 14. In nucleotides, the CDR3 is TGTGCCAGCAGCCAGTCTGTTCCGGGACTAGCGGGGGTTATGAGCACAGATACGCAGTATTTT. This translates into CASSQSVPGLAGVMSTDTQYF.

The rearrangement joins TRBV7-2 to TRBJ2-6; 9 nucleotides line up with TRBD1. The germline gives CDR1 SGHTA, CDR2 FQGNSA. This CDR3 is 17 amino acids long. Trimming took 7 bases from V and 0 from J; bases not matched to a gene: 7. The CDR3 loop reads CASNRPGQGSGANVLTF. The CDR3, as DNA: TGTGCCAGCAACAGACCGGGACAGGGCTCTGGGGCCAACGTCCTGACTTTC.